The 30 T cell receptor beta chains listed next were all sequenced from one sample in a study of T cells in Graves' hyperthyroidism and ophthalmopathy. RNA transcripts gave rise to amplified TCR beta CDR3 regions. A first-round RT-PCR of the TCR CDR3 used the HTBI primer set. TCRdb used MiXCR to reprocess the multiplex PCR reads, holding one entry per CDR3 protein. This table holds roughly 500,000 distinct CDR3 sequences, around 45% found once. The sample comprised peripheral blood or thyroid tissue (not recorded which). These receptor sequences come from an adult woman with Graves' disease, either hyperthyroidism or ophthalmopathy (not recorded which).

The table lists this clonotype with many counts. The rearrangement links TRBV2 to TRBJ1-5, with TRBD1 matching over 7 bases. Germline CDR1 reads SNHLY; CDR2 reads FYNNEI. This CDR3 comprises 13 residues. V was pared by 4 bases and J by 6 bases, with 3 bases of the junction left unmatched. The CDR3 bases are TGTGCCAGCAGTGGGACAGGCAGTCAGCCCCAGCATTTT. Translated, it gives CASSGTGSQPQHF.

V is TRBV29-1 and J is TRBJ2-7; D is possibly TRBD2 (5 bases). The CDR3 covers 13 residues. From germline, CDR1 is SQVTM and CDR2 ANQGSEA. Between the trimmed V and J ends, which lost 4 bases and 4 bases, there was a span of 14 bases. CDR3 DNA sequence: TGCAGCGTTGCCGGGGTTCCGTTATACGAGCAGTACTTC. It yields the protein CSVAGVPLYEQYF.

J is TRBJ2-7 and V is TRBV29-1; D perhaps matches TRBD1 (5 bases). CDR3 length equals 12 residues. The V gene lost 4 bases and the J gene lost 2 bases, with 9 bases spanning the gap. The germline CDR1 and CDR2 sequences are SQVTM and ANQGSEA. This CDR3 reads CSVAGHTYEQYF. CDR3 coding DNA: TGCAGCGTTGCAGGACACACCTACGAGCAGTACTTC.

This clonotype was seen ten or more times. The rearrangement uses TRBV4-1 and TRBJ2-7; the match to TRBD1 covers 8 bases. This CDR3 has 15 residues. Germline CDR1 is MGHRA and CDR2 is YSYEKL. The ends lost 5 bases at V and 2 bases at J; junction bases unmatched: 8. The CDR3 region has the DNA TGCGCCAGCAGCAACCGTTGGACAGGGACCTACGAGCAGTACTTC. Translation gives CASSNRWTGTYEQYF.

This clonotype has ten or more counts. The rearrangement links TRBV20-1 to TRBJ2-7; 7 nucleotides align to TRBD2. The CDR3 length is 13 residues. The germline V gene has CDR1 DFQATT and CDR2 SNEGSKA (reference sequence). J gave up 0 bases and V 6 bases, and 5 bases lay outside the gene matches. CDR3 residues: CSARRTSSYEQYF. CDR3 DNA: TGCAGTGCCCGAAGGACTAGCTCCTACGAGCAGTACTTC.

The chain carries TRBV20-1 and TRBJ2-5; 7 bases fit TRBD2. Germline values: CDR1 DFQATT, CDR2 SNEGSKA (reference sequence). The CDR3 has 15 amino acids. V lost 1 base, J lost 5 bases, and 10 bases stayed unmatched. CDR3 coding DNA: TGCAGTGCTAGAGTCTCAGGACTAGTACGGGAGACCCAGTACTTC. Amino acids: CSARVSGLVRETQYF.

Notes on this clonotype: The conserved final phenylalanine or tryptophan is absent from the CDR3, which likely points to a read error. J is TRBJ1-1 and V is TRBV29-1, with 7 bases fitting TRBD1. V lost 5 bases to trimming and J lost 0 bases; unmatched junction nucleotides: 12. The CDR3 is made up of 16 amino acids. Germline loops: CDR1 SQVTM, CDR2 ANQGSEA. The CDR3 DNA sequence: TGCAGCGTTCTCCCCGAGGGACAGAACATGAACACTGAAGCTTTCTCT. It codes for CSVLPEGQNMNTEAFS.

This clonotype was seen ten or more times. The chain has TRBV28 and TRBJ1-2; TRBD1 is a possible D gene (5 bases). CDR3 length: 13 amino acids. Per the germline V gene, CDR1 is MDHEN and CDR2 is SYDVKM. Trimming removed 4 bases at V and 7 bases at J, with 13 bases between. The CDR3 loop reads CASSSLAGLGYTF. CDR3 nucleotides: TGTGCCAGCAGTTCTTTAGCAGGGCTTGGCTACACCTTC.

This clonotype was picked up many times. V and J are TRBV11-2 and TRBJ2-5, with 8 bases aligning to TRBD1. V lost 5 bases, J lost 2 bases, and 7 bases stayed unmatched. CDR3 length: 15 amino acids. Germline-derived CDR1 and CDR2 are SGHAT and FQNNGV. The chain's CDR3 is CASSPGTGIQETQYF. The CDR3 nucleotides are TGTGCCAGCAGCCCCGGGACAGGCATTCAAGAGACCCAGTACTTC.

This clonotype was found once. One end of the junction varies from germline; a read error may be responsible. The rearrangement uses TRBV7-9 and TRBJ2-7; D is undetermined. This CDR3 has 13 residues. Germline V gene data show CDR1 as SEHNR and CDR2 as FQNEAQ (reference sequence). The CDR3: CASRLQATCEQYF. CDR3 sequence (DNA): TGTGCCAGCCGCTTACAAGCCACCTGCGAGCAGTACTTC.

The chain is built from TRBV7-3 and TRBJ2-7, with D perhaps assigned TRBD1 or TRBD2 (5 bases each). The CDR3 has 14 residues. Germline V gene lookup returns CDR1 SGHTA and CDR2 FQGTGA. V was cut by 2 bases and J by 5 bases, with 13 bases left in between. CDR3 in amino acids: CASSLGEGFHEQYF. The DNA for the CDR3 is TGTGCCAGCAGCTTAGGTGAGGGGTTCCACGAGCAGTACTTC.

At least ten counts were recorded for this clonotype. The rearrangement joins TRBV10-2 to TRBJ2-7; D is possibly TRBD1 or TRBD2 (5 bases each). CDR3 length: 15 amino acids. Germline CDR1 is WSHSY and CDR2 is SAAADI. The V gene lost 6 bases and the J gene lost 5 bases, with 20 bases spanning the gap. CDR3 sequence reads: CASRLARPFRDEQYF. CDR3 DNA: TGCGCCAGCAGGCTAGCTCGGCCTTTCAGGGACGAGCAGTACTTC.

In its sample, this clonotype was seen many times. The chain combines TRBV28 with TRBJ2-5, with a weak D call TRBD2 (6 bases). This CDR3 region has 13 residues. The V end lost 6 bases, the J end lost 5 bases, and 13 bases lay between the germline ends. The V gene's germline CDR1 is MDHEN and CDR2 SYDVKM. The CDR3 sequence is CASSRLGGETQYF. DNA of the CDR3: TGTGCCAGCAGCCGACTAGGAGGCGAGACCCAGTACTTC.

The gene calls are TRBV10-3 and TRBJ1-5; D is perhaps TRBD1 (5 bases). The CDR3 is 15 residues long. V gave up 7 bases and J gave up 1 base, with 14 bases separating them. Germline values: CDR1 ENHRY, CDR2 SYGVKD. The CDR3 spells CAIISRDGSNQPQHF. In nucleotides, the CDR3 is TGTGCCATCATCTCCAGGGATGGCAGCAATCAGCCCCAGCATTTT.

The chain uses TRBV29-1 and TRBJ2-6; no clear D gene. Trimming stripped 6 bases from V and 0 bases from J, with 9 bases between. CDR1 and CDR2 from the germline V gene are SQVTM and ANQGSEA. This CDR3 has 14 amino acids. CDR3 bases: TGCAGCGTCGTTGACGGCTCTGGGGCCAACGTCCTGACTTTC. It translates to CSVVDGSGANVLTF.

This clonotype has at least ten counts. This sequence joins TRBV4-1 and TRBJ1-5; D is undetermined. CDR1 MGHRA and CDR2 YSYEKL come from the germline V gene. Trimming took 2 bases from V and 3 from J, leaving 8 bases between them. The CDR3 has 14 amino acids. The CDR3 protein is CASSQLRNNQPQHF. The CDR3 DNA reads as TGCGCCAGCAGCCAACTTCGAAACAATCAGCCCCAGCATTTT.

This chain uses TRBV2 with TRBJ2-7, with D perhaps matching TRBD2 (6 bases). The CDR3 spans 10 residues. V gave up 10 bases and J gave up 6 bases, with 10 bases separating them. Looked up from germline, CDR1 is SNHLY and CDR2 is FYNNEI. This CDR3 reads CAILGGEQYF. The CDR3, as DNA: TGTGCCATTCTCGGGGGCGAGCAGTACTTC. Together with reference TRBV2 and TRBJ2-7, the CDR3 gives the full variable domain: EPEVTQTPSHQVTQMGQEVILRCVPISNHLYFYWYRQILGQKVEFLVSFYNNEISEKSEIFDDQFSVERPDGSNFTLKIRSTKLEDSAMYFCAILGGEQYFGPGTRLTVT.

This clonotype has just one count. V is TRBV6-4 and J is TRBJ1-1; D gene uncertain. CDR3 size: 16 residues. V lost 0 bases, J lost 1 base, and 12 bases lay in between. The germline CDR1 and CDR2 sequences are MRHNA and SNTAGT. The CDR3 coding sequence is TGTGCCAGCAGTGACTCGACGGGGAGGAAGAACACTGAAGCTTTCTTT. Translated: CASSDSTGRKNTEAFF.

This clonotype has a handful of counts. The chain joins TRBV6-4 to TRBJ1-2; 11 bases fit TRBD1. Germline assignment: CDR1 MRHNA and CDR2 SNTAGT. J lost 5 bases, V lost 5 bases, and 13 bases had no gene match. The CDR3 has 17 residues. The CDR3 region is CASSPGQGASEWYGYTF. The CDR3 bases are TGTGCCAGCAGTCCCGGACAGGGGGCATCGGAGTGGTATGGCTACACCTTC.

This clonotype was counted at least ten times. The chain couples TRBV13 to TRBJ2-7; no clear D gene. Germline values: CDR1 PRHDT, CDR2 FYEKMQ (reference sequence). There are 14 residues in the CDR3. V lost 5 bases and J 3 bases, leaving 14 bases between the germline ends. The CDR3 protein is CASSRPRVDYEQYF. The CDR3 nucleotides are TGTGCCAGCAGCCGCCCCCGCGTGGACTACGAGCAGTACTTC.

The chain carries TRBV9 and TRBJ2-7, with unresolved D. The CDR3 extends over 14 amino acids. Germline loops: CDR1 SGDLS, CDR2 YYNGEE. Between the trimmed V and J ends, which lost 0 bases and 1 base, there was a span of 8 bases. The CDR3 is CASSVGVESYEQYF. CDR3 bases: TGTGCCAGCAGCGTAGGGGTGGAATCCTACGAGCAGTACTTC.

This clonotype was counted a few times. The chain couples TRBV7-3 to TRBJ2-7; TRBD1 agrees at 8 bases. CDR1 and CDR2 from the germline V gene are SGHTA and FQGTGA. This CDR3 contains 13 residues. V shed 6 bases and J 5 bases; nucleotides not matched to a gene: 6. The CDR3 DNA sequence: TGTGCCAGCAGTCGGACAGGGCGGGACGAGCAGTACTTC. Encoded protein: CASSRTGRDEQYF.

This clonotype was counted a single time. CDR3 sequence reads: CASSQEAGGNYGYTF. CDR3 DNA sequence: TGTGCCAGCAGCCAAGAGGCAGGGGGAAACTATGGCTACACCTTC. This chain joins TRBV7-2 and TRBJ1-2; 7 bases match TRBD1. The CDR3 contains 15 residues. V lost 5 bases, J lost 2 bases, and 8 bases stayed unmatched. CDR1 SGHTA and CDR2 FQGNSA come from the germline V gene.

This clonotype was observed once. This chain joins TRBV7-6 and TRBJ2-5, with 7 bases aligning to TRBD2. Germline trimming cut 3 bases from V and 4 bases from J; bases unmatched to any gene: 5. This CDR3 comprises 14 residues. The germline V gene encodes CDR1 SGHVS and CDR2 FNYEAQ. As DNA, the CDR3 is TGTGCCAGCAGCTTCAGTGGGGGGGGAGAGACCCAGTACTTC. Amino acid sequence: CASSFSGGGETQYF.

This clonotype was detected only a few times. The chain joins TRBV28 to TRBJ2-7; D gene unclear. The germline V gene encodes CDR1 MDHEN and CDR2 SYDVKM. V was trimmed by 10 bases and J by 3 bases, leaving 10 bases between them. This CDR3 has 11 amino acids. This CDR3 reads CATRSVYEQYF. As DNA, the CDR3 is TGTGCCACAAGAAGCGTCTACGAGCAGTACTTC.

Here the CDR3 DNA reads TGTGCCATCAGTGAGTCTTGGGAGGACTCCCTCAATGAGCAGTTCTTC. It is translated as CAISESWEDSLNEQFF. This rearrangement joins TRBV10-3 to TRBJ2-1, with D possibly TRBD2 on 6 matching bases. The CDR3 runs to 16 residues. Trimming stripped 0 bases from V and 6 bases from J, with 15 bases between. CDR1 ENHRY and CDR2 SYGVKD come from the germline V gene.

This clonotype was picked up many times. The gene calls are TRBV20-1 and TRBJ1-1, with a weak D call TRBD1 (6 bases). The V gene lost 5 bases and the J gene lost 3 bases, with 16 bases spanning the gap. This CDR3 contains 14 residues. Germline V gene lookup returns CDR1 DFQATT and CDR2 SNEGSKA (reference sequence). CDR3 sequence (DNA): TGCAGTGCTTGGGGGTGGAGGGGGGACACTGAAGCTTTCTTT. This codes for CSAWGWRGDTEAFF.

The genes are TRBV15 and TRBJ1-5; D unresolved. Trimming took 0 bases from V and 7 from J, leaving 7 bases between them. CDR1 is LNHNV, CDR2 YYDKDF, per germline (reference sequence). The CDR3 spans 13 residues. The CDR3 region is CATSRDPDQPQHF. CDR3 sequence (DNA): TGTGCCACCAGCAGAGATCCGGACCAGCCCCAGCATTTT. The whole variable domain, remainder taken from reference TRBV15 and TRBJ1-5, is DAMVIQNPRYQVTQFGKPVTLSCSQTLNHNVMYWYQQKSSQAPKLLFHYYDKDFNNEADTPDNFQSRRPNTSFCFLDIRSPGLGDTAMYLCATSRDPDQPQHFGDGTRLSIL.

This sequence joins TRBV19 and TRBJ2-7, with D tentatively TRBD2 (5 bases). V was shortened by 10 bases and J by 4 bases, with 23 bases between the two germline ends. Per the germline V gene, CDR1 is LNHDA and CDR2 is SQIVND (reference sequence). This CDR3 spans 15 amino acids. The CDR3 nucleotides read TGTGCCACCTCAGCCACGGGATCTCTCGGGTACGAGCAGTACTTC. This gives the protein CATSATGSLGYEQYF.

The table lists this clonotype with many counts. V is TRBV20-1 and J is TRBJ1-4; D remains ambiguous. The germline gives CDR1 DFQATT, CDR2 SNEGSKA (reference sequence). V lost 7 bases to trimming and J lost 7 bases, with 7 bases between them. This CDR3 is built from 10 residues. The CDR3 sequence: CSVLSEKLFF. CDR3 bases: TGCAGTGTCCTAAGTGAAAAACTGTTTTTT.